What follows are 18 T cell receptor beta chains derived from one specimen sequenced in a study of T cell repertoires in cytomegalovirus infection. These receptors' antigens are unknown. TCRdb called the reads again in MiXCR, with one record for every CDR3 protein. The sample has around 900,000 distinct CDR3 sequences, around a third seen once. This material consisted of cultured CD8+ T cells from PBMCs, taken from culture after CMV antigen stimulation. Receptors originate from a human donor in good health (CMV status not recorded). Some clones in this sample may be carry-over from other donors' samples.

In nucleotides, the CDR3 is TGTGCCAGCAGCTTAGATAGCGGGGGGGATGCCAAAAACATTCAGTACTTC. Protein product: CASSLDSGGDAKNIQYF. This chain joins TRBV7-4 and TRBJ2-4, with 11 bases that match TRBD2. V gave up 1 base and J gave up 1 base; unmatched junction bases: 3. The germline gives CDR1 SGHVT, CDR2 SQSDAQ. The CDR3 extends over 17 amino acids.

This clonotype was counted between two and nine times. CDR3 nucleotides: TGTGCCAGTAGTATGTCTAGCGGGGGCCCTGGAGGCAAAAACATTCAGTACTTC. It codes for CASSMSSGGPGGKNIQYF. This chain uses TRBV19 with TRBJ2-4; 10 nucleotides agree with TRBD2. In germline, CDR1 is LNHDA, CDR2 SQIVND (reference sequence). Trimming took 3 bases from V and 3 from J; bases not matched to a gene: 11. The CDR3 has 18 residues.

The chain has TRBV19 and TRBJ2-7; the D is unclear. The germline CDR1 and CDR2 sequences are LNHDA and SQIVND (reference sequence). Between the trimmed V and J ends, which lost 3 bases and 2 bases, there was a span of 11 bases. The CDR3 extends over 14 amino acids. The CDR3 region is CASSIFAGPYEQYF. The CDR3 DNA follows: TGTGCCAGTAGTATCTTCGCTGGCCCCTACGAGCAGTACTTC.

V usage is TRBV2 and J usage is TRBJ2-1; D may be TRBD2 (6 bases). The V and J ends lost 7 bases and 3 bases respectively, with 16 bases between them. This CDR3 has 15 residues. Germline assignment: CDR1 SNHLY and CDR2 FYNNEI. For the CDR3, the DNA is TGTGCCAGCAAAAAATCCGGGGGAAGCTACAATGAGCAGTTCTTC. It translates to CASKKSGGSYNEQFF.

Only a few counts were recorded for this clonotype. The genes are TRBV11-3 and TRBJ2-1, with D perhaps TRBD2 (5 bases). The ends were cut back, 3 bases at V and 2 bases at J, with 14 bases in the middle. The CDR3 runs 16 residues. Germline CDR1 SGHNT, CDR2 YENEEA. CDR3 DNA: TGTGCCAGCAGCTTGGACCCTAGCTACGCCTACAATGAGCAGTTCTTC. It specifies CASSLDPSYAYNEQFF.

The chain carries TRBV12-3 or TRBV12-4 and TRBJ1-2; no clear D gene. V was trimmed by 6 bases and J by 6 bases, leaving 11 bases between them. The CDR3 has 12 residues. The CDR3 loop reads CASRQNPDGYTF. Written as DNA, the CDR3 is TGTGCCAGCAGACAAAACCCCGATGGCTACACCTTC.

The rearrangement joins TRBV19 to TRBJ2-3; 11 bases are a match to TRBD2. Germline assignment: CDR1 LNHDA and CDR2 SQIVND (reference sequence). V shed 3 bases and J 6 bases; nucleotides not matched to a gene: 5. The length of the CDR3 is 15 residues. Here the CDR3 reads CASSISLAGGDTQYF. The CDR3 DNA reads TGTGCCAGTAGTATTTCCCTAGCGGGGGGCGATACGCAGTATTTT.

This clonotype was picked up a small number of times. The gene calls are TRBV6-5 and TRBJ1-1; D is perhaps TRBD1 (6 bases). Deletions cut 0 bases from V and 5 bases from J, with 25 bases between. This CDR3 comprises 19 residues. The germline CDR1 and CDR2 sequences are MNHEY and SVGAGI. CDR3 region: CASSYSFVGFGGRGTEAFF. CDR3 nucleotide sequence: TGTGCCAGCAGTTACTCATTTGTAGGGTTTGGGGGAAGGGGGACTGAAGCTTTCTTT.

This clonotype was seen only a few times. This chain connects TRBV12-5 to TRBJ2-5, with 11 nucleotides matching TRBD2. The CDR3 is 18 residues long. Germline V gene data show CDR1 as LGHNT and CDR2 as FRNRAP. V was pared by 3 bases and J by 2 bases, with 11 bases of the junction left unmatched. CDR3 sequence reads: CASGFPQLAGDTQETQYF. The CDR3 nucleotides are TGTGCTAGTGGTTTTCCCCAACTAGCGGGGGACACACAAGAGACCCAGTACTTC.

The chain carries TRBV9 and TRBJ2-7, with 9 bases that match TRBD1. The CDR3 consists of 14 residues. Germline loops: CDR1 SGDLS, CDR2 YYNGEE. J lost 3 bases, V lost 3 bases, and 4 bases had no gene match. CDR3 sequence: CASSAGDRDYEQYF. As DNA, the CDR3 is TGTGCCAGCAGCGCCGGGGACAGGGACTACGAGCAGTACTTC.

The CDR3 protein is CASSLKTSSTDTQYF. The CDR3 coding sequence is TGTGCCAGCAGCTTAAAGACTTCTAGCACAGATACGCAGTATTTT. V gene TRBV7-6 combines with J gene TRBJ2-3; D is ambiguous. Germline CDR1 reads SGHVS; CDR2 reads FNYEAQ. Trimming took off 2 bases at V and 0 bases at J, with 9 bases between the two ends. The CDR3 covers 15 residues.

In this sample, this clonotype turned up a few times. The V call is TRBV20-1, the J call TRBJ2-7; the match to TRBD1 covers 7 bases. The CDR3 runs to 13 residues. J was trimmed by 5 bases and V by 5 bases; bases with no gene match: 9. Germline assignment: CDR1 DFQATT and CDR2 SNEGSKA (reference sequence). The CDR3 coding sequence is TGCAGTGCTGGGTTGGACAGGCCCCACGAGCAGTACTTC. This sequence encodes CSAGLDRPHEQYF.

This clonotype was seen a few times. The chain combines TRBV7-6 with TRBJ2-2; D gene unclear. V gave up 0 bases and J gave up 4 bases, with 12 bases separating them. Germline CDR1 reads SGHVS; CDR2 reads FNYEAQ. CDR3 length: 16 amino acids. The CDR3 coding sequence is TGTGCCAGCAGCTTAGCGGTGCTGCGAGGCACCGGGGAGCTGTTTTTT. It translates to CASSLAVLRGTGELFF.

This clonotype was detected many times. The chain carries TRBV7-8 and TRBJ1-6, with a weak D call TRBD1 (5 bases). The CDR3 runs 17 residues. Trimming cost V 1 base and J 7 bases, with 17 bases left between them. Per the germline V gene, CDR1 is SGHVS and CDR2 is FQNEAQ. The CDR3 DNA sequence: TGTGCCAGCAGCTTAGAGGCGAGGCCCCGGGGGAATTCACCCCTCCACTTT. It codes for CASSLEARPRGNSPLHF.

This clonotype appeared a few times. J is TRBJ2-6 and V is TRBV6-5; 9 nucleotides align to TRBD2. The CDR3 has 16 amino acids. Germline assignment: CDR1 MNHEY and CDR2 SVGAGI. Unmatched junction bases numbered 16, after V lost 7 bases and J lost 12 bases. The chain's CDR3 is CASTNPGLAFRSVLTF. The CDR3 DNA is TGTGCCAGCACCAACCCGGGACTAGCTTTTCGCTCCGTCCTGACTTTC.

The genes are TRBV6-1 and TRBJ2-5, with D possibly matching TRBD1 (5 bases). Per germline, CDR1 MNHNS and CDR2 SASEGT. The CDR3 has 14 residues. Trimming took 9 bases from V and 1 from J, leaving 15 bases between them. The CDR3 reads CARSKCGAQETQYF. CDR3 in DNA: TGTGCCAGATCCAAATGTGGGGCCCAAGAGACCCAGTACTTC.

The CDR3 region has the DNA TGTGCCAGCAGCAACGGCCTAGATCTCAATGAGCAGTTCTTC. Translating it yields CASSNGLDLNEQFF. V usage is TRBV28 and J usage is TRBJ2-1; D remains ambiguous. This CDR3 has 14 amino acids. Looked up from germline, CDR1 is MDHEN and CDR2 is SYDVKM. Trimming removed 6 bases from V and 6 bases from J, with 15 bases in between.

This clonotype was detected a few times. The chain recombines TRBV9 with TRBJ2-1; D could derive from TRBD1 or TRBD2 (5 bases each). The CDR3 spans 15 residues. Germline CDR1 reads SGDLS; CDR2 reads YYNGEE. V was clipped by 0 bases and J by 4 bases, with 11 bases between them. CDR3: CASSVGGIRYNEQFF. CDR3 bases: TGTGCCAGCAGCGTAGGGGGGATACGATACAATGAGCAGTTCTTC.